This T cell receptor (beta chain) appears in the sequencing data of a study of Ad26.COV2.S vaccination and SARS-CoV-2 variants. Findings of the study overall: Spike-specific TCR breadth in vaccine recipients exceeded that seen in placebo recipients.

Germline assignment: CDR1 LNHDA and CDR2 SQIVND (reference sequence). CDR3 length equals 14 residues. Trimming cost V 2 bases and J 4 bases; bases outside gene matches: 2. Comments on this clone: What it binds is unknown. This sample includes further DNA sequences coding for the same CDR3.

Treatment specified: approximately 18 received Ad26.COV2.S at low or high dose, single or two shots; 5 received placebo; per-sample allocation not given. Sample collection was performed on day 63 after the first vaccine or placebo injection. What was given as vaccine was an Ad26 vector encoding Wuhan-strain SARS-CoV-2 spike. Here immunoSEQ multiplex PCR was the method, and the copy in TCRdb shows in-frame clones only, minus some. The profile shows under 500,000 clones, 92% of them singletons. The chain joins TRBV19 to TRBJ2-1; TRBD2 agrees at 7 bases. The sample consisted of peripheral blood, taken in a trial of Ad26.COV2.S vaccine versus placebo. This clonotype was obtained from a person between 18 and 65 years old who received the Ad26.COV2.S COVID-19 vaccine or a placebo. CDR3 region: CASSILAVYNEQFF. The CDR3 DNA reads TGTGCCAGTAGTATACTAGCGGTTTACAATGAGCAGTTCTTC.